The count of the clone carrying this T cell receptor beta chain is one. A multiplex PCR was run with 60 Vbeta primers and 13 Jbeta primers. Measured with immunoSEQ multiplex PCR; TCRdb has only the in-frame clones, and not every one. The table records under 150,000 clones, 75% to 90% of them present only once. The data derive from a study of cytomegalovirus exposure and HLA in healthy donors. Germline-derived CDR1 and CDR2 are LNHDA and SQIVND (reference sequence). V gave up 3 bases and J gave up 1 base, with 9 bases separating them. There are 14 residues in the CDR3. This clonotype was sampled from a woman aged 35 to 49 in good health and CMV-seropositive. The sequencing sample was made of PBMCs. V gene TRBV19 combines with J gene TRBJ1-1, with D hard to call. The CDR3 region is CASSIDPGNTEAFF. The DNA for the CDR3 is TGTGCCAGTAGTATCGACCCGGGGAACACTGAAGCTTTCTTT.